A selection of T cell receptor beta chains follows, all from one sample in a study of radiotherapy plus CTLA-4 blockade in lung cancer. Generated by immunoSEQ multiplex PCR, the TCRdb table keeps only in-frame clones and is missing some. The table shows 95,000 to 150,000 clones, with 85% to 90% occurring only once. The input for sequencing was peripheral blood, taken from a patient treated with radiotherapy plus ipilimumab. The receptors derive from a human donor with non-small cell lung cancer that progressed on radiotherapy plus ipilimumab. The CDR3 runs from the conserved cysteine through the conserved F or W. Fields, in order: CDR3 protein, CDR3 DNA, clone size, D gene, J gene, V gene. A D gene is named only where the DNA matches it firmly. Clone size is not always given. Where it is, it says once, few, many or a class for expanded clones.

CDR3aa: CASSSPKDSFYGYTF
CDR3nt: TGTGCCAGTAGTAGCCCGAAGGACAGTTTCTATGGCTACACCTTC
abundance: -
d_gene: -
j_gene: TRBJ1-2
v_gene: TRBV19

CDR3aa: CASSLDMGAGTEAFF
CDR3nt: TGTGCCAGCAGCTTAGATATGGGGGCCGGAACTGAAGCTTTCTTT
abundance: -
d_gene: -
j_gene: TRBJ1-1
v_gene: TRBV7-6

CDR3aa: CASSLGISNQPQHF
CDR3nt: TGCGCCAGCAGCTTGGGCATCAGCAATCAGCCCCAGCATTTT
abundance: -
d_gene: -
j_gene: TRBJ1-5
v_gene: TRBV5-1

CDR3aa: CASSQQSGISTDTQYF
CDR3nt: TGTGCCAGCAGCCAACAGAGCGGGATAAGCACAGATACGCAGTATTTT
abundance: -
d_gene: TRBD2
j_gene: TRBJ2-3
v_gene: TRBV5-4

CDR3aa: CSAQDRTGNTIYF
CDR3nt: TGCAGCGCCCAGGACAGGACTGGAAACACCATATATTTT
abundance: -
d_gene: TRBD1
j_gene: TRBJ1-3
v_gene: TRBV29-1

CDR3aa: CASSEGGYGYTF
CDR3nt: TGTGCCAGCAGTGAGGGAGGTTATGGCTACACCTTC
abundance: once
d_gene: -
j_gene: TRBJ1-2
v_gene: TRBV2

CDR3aa: CASSLSTSGRHHYEQYF
CDR3nt: TGTGCCAGCAGCTTAAGTACTAGCGGGAGGCACCACTACGAGCAGTACTTC
abundance: -
d_gene: TRBD2
j_gene: TRBJ2-7
v_gene: TRBV11-2

CDR3aa: CASSLGQGKNTEAFF
CDR3nt: TGTGCCAGCAGCTTAGGACAGGGCAAGAACACTGAAGCTTTCTTT
abundance: -
d_gene: TRBD1
j_gene: TRBJ1-1
v_gene: TRBV11-2

CDR3aa: CASSPDRAKNTGELFF
CDR3nt: TGTGCCAGCAGCCCAGACAGGGCTAAGAACACCGGGGAGCTGTTTTTT
abundance: -
d_gene: TRBD1
j_gene: TRBJ2-2
v_gene: TRBV2

CDR3aa: CASSLRTGEGKLFF
CDR3nt: TGTGCCAGCAGTTTAAGGACAGGGGAAGGAAAACTGTTTTTT
abundance: -
d_gene: TRBD1
j_gene: TRBJ1-4
v_gene: TRBV27

CDR3aa: CASSSWAGGPQYEQYF
CDR3nt: TGTGCCAGCAGCTCCTGGGCGGGAGGGCCCCAGTACGAGCAGTACTTC
abundance: -
d_gene: TRBD2
j_gene: TRBJ2-7
v_gene: TRBV7-3

CDR3aa: CASSPRGEDTQYF
CDR3nt: TGTGCCAGCTCCCCTCGGGGCGAGGATACGCAGTATTTT
abundance: -
d_gene: -
j_gene: TRBJ2-3
v_gene: TRBV18

CDR3aa: CASREGQYEKLFF
CDR3nt: TGTGCCAGCAGAGAGGGACAATATGAAAAACTGTTTTTT
abundance: -
d_gene: -
j_gene: TRBJ1-4
v_gene: TRBV28

CDR3aa: CASRAGTLWGQPQHF
CDR3nt: TGTGCCAGCAGGGCAGGGACCCTCTGGGGGCAGCCCCAGCATTTT
abundance: few
d_gene: -
j_gene: TRBJ1-5
v_gene: TRBV28

CDR3aa: CASSSNYNEQFF
CDR3nt: TGTGCCAGCAGCTCTAATTACAATGAGCAGTTCTTC
abundance: -
d_gene: -
j_gene: TRBJ2-1
v_gene: TRBV7-3

CDR3aa: CASRGTGTSRNEQFF
CDR3nt: TGTGCCAGTAGAGGAACTGGGACTAGCCGGAATGAGCAGTTCTTC
abundance: once
d_gene: TRBD2
j_gene: TRBJ2-1
v_gene: TRBV19

CDR3aa: CASSITGGNTIYF
CDR3nt: TGTGCCAGTAGTATTACAGGAGGAAACACCATATATTTT
abundance: -
d_gene: -
j_gene: TRBJ1-3
v_gene: TRBV19

CDR3aa: CASTTTGQNYGYTF
CDR3nt: TGTGCCAGTACTACCACAGGACAAAACTATGGCTACACCTTC
abundance: -
d_gene: -
j_gene: TRBJ1-2
v_gene: TRBV19

CDR3aa: CASSLSSTKNIQYF
CDR3nt: TGTGCCAGCAGCTTAAGCTCTACCAAAAACATTCAGTACTTC
abundance: -
d_gene: -
j_gene: TRBJ2-4
v_gene: TRBV7-9

CDR3aa: CASSSRSVGAQGGTDTQYF
CDR3nt: TGTGCCAGTAGTTCGAGGAGTGTGGGTGCCCAAGGAGGGACAGATACGCAGTATTTT
abundance: -
d_gene: -
j_gene: TRBJ2-3
v_gene: TRBV19

CDR3aa: CASSLGNEQYF
CDR3nt: TGTGCCAGCAGCTTGGGCAACGAGCAGTACTTC
abundance: -
d_gene: -
j_gene: TRBJ2-7
v_gene: TRBV5-4

CDR3aa: CASSEVSGSAYNEQFF
CDR3nt: TGTGCCAGCAGTGAAGTTAGCGGGAGTGCCTACAATGAGCAGTTCTTC
abundance: few
d_gene: TRBD2
j_gene: TRBJ2-1
v_gene: TRBV6-1

CDR3aa: CASSYAGEFGYTF
CDR3nt: TGTGCCAGCAGTTACGCAGGGGAGTTTGGCTACACCTTC
abundance: -
d_gene: -
j_gene: TRBJ1-2
v_gene: TRBV6-6

CDR3aa: CASSLGGTGTLGGYTF
CDR3nt: TGTGCCAGCAGCTTAGGGGGAACGGGGACCCTCGGTGGCTACACCTTC
abundance: -
d_gene: -
j_gene: TRBJ1-2
v_gene: TRBV11-2

CDR3aa: CASSQEGYWDTEAFF
CDR3nt: TGTGCCAGCAGCCAGGAGGGGTATTGGGACACTGAAGCTTTCTTT
abundance: -
d_gene: -
j_gene: TRBJ1-1
v_gene: TRBV7-9

CDR3aa: CASSQLRGSTDTQYF
CDR3nt: TGCGCCAGCAGCCAATTGCGAGGTTCCACAGATACGCAGTATTTT
abundance: -
d_gene: -
j_gene: TRBJ2-3
v_gene: TRBV5-1

CDR3aa: CASSQDLTGGSYEQYF
CDR3nt: TGTGCCAGCAGCCAAGATTTGACGGGGGGCTCCTACGAGCAGTACTTC
abundance: once
d_gene: TRBD2
j_gene: TRBJ2-7
v_gene: TRBV4-2

CDR3aa: CAWSVMSDRENTF
CDR3nt: TGTGCCTGGAGTGTAATGTCGGACAGGGAAAATACCTTC
abundance: -
d_gene: TRBD1
j_gene: TRBJ1-2
v_gene: TRBV30

CDR3aa: CASSSNLLASSLDTQYF
CDR3nt: TGTGCCAGCAGCTCTAACCTACTAGCGTCGTCCCTTGATACGCAGTATTTT
abundance: -
d_gene: TRBD2
j_gene: TRBJ2-3
v_gene: TRBV5-6

CDR3aa: CASKGPGPNYGYTF
CDR3nt: TGTGCCAGCAAAGGGCCTGGTCCTAACTATGGCTACACCTTC
abundance: -
d_gene: -
j_gene: TRBJ1-2
v_gene: TRBV27

CDR3aa: CASSGSTGANVLTF
CDR3nt: TGTGCCAGCAGTGGGTCCACTGGGGCCAACGTCCTGACTTTC
abundance: once
d_gene: -
j_gene: TRBJ2-6
v_gene: TRBV27

CDR3aa: CAWNDESSGRKNTGELFF
CDR3nt: TGTGCCTGGAATGATGAGTCTAGCGGGAGGAAAAACACCGGGGAGCTGTTTTTT
abundance: -
d_gene: TRBD2
j_gene: TRBJ2-2
v_gene: TRBV30

CDR3aa: CASNLRGVNQPQHF
CDR3nt: TGTGCCAGCAACCTCCGGGGAGTGAATCAGCCCCAGCATTTT
abundance: -
d_gene: -
j_gene: TRBJ1-5
v_gene: TRBV27

CDR3aa: CASSRSTSGRVDEQYF
CDR3nt: TGTGCCAGCAGCCGATCGACTAGCGGGAGGGTCGACGAGCAGTACTTC
abundance: -
d_gene: TRBD2
j_gene: TRBJ2-7
v_gene: TRBV7-9

CDR3aa: CASSLQQNYGYTF
CDR3nt: TGTGCCAGCAGTTTACAGCAAAACTATGGCTACACCTTC
abundance: -
d_gene: -
j_gene: TRBJ1-2
v_gene: TRBV28

CDR3aa: CASSVTSGEEETQYF
CDR3nt: TGTGCCAGTAGTGTGACTAGCGGGGAAGAAGAGACCCAGTACTTC
abundance: -
d_gene: TRBD2
j_gene: TRBJ2-5
v_gene: TRBV19

CDR3aa: CASSFAQGSTNEKLFF
CDR3nt: TGTGCCAGCAGTTTTGCACAGGGGTCAACTAATGAAAAACTGTTTTTT
abundance: -
d_gene: TRBD1
j_gene: TRBJ1-4
v_gene: TRBV27

CDR3aa: CASSLLRDEGDEQYF
CDR3nt: TGTGCCAGCTCACTCCTCCGGGACGAAGGCGACGAGCAGTACTTC
abundance: -
d_gene: -
j_gene: TRBJ2-7
v_gene: TRBV18

CDR3aa: CASTTWGGNTEAFF
CDR3nt: TGTGCCAGCACAACCTGGGGAGGGAACACTGAAGCTTTCTTT
abundance: -
d_gene: -
j_gene: TRBJ1-1
v_gene: TRBV7-9

CDR3aa: CASSLGESGTDTQYF
CDR3nt: TGCGCCAGCAGCTTGGGAGAAAGCGGCACAGATACGCAGTATTTT
abundance: -
d_gene: -
j_gene: TRBJ2-3
v_gene: TRBV5-1